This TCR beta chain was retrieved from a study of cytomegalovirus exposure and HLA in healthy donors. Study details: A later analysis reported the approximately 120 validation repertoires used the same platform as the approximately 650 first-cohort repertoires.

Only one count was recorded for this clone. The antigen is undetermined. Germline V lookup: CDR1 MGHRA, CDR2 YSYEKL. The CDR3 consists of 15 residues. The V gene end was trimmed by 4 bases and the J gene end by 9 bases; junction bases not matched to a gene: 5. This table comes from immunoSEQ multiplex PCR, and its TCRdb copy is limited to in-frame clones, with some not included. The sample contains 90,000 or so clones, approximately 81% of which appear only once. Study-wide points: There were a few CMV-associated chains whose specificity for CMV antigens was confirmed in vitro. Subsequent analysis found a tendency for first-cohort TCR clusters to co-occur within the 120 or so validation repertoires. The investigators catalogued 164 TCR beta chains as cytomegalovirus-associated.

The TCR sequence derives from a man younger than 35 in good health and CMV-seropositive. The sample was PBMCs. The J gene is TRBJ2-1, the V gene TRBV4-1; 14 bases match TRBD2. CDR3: CASSLGTSGSGEQFF. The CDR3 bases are TGCGCCAGCAGCCTCGGGACTAGCGGGAGTGGTGAGCAGTTCTTC.